The 6 T cell receptor beta chains reported below all come from one sample, sequenced in a study of blood T cells in healthy people across ages (dated by TCRdb to the mid-2010s). The library was obtained by 5' RACE. TCRdb records Illumina HiSeq 2500 as the sequencer. The second PCR ran for roughly 7 to 12 cycles and used a J-beta primer mix along with a sample-barcoded 5' primer. TCRdb took the public reads, trimmed them with fastp at Q25, ran MiXCR for clone calling and kept in-frame beta chains. Identical CDR3 proteins give one entry, which carries the most common genes and DNA. Here the sample has about 680,000 distinct CDR3 sequences; 49% occur a single time. The top ten clones comprise approximately 32% of the sample. Sequenced sample: blood. These receptors were obtained from a woman between 55 and 75 years old in good health.

The V and J genes are TRBV12-3 or TRBV12-4 and TRBJ2-5; D not certain. V was clipped by 7 bases and J by 1 base, with 13 bases between them. The length of the CDR3 is 14 residues. For the CDR3, the DNA is TGTGCCAGCAAAGGCGAAACAGTCCAAGAGACCCAGTACTTC. Encoded protein: CASKGETVQETQYF.

This chain connects TRBV28 to TRBJ2-7; 8 bases are shared with TRBD1. This CDR3 comprises 16 residues. Germline values: CDR1 MDHEN, CDR2 SYDVKM. After removal of 6 bases from V and 1 base from J, the junction contained 11 bases not matched to a gene. As DNA, the CDR3 is TGTGCCAGCAGAGGGGCAGGGGGCACTAGGTCCTACGAGCAGTACTTC. Translation: CASRGAGGTRSYEQYF.

The chain links TRBV7-2 to TRBJ1-5; D is unclear. The germline gives CDR1 SGHTA, CDR2 FQGNSA. The CDR3 consists of 12 residues. The V and J ends lost 1 base and 4 bases respectively, with 2 bases between them. CDR3 nucleotide sequence: TGTGCCAGCAGCTTAGAGAATCAGCCCCAGCATTTT. Translating gives CASSLENQPQHF.

This clonotype was seen many times. The chain links TRBV10-3 to TRBJ2-1, with 10 bases fitting TRBD1. Germline CDR1 ENHRY, CDR2 SYGVKD. The CDR3 loop spans 15 amino acids. V lost 2 bases, J lost 8 bases, and 6 bases stayed unmatched. CDR3 sequence (DNA): TGTGCCATCAGTGAGACTGGGGACAGGGGCCATGAGCAGTTCTTC. Protein: CAISETGDRGHEQFF.

This clonotype was detected a few times. The chain uses TRBV25-1 and TRBJ2-7; 11 bases map to TRBD2. The germline CDR1 and CDR2 sequences are MGHDK and SYGVNS. J gave up 5 bases and V 6 bases, and 9 bases lay outside the gene matches. The CDR3 runs to 15 residues. Written as DNA, the CDR3 is TGTGCCAGCAGCCGATGGGCTAGCGGGGGGAACGAGCAGTACTTC. Translated: CASSRWASGGNEQYF.

The chain joins TRBV6-2 or TRBV6-3 to TRBJ1-1, with D unclear. The V end lost 4 bases, the J end lost 7 bases, and 10 bases lay between the germline ends. Germline V gene sequence: CDR1 MNHEY, CDR2 SVGEGT. This CDR3 is 12 amino acids long. Here the CDR3 DNA reads TGTGCCAGCAGTTCTTGGCCCCTTGAAGCTTTCTTT. Amino acids: CASSSWPLEAFF.